The sequence of this T cell receptor (beta chain) was determined in a study of cytomegalovirus exposure and HLA in healthy donors. As for the study in general: The approximately 110 validation repertoires, a later analysis reported, used the same platform as the approximately 700 first-cohort repertoires.

Donors were drawn from the approximately 120-subject validation cohort, separate from the approximately 680-subject first cohort. The repertoire was sequenced with immunoSEQ multiplex PCR; TCRdb's copy has only in-frame clones and lacks some. The table has 150,000 to 200,000 clones, 85% to 90% seen once; the top ten hold around 4.4%. For this clone: Antigen specificity is unknown.

Whole-study findings and limits: The majority of TCR sequences were rare, yet some public TCRs appeared in many donors.

Germline V CDR1 and CDR2: SGHTA, FQGTGA. Trimming removed 5 bases from V and 4 bases from J; junction bases left unmatched: 9. CDR3 length equals 17 residues. Sample: PBMCs. The TCR comes from a man in his late teens or twenties in good health and CMV-seropositive. The J gene is TRBJ2-1, the V gene TRBV7-3; 12 nucleotides agree with TRBD2. The CDR3 DNA reads as TGTGCCAGCAGCCCCCGACTAGCGGGAGTAGGATACAATGAGCAGTTCTTC. Encoded protein: CASSPRLAGVGYNEQFF.